This T cell receptor (beta chain) comes out of a study of metastatic and nonmetastatic thyroid tumors. Study at large: Across peripheral blood and tumor or nodule tissue samples taken from malignant and benign thyroid patients, the repertoires were compared with one another. Study-wide points: Reports indicated that malignant thyroid tumors showed significantly higher TCR beta diversity than benign nodules did, in blood and tumor.

This clone was seen many times. Its specificity is unknown. The germline V gene encodes CDR1 DFQATT and CDR2 SNEGSKA (reference sequence). CDR3 length: 12 amino acids. Trimming removed 2 bases from V and 9 bases from J, with 13 bases in between. All patients were treatment-naive before thyroid surgery. In the source study's methods: Clinicopathological groups differed in CDR3, with these differences serving to build a distant-metastasis classifier for papillary thyroid cancer. TCRdb re-called the PCR reads via MiXCR. TCRdb's processing, not the study's, gives the V and J calls here. The sample records around 30,000 clones, roughly 13% being singletons.

The chain uses TRBV20-1 and TRBJ1-1; tentative D call: TRBD1 (6 bases). This TCR derives from a female donor with papillary thyroid cancer or a benign thyroid nodule (not recorded which). Some clones in this sample may be carry-over from other donors' samples. Sequencing input: blood. The CDR3 region is CSARLDRRQAFF. For the CDR3, the DNA is TGCAGTGCTAGACTGGACAGACGCCAAGCTTTCTTT.